This is a list of T cell receptor beta chains from one sample in a study of CD8+CD57+ T cells in acquired aplastic anemia. From the reads, TCRdb called clonotypes with MiXCR, one entry per CDR3 protein. The table has 400,000 to 450,000 distinct CDR3 sequences, 65% to 80% seen once; the top ten hold more than 3.5%. The sequenced sample consisted of sorted CD4+, CD8+, or CD8+CD57+ T cells (not recorded which) from PBMCs. These receptor sequences come from a human donor in good health, serving as a control. CDR3s include the opening cysteine and the closing phenylalanine or tryptophan. The D gene is left open where the match is weak. Clone size is shown for a subset of rows, as once, few, many or a class of expanded clone.

J gene: TRBJ1-4; clone size: -; V gene: TRBV7-8; D gene: -; CDR3 DNA: TGTGCCAGCAGCCCTGCGGGGGGGCCTGCCAATGAAAAACTGTTTTTT; CDR3 protein: CASSPAGGPANEKLFF
J gene: TRBJ1-1; clone size: many; V gene: TRBV5-1; D gene: -; CDR3 DNA: TGCGCCAGCAGCTTGAGCACGAGTAACACTGAAGCTTTCTTT; CDR3 protein: CASSLSTSNTEAFF
J gene: TRBJ1-3; clone size: few; V gene: TRBV12-3/TRBV12-4; D gene: -; CDR3 DNA: TGTGCCAGCAGTTTAGCAGGTGGGGTCTCTGGAAACACCATATATTTT; CDR3 protein: CASSLAGGVSGNTIYF
J gene: TRBJ2-7; clone size: -; V gene: TRBV6-2/TRBV6-3; D gene: -; CDR3 DNA: TGTGCCAGCACCGGAAGTGCCTACGAGCAGTACTTC; CDR3 protein: CASTGSAYEQYF
J gene: TRBJ1-6; clone size: -; V gene: TRBV5-4; D gene: -; CDR3 DNA: TGTGCCAGCAGCTTGCGGGGGGGAGGGAATTCACCCCTCCACTTT; CDR3 protein: CASSLRGGGNSPLHF
J gene: TRBJ2-7; clone size: many; V gene: TRBV10-3; D gene: TRBD1; CDR3 DNA: TGTGCCATCCGGGGACAGGGGAACATGTACGAGCAGTACTTC; CDR3 protein: CAIRGQGNMYEQYF
J gene: TRBJ2-2; clone size: -; V gene: TRBV20-1; D gene: -; CDR3 DNA: TGCAGCGCTAGAGGGGTTTCAGTGGGCATGTTTTTT; CDR3 protein: CSARGVSVGMFF
J gene: TRBJ1-6; clone size: many; V gene: TRBV2; D gene: -; CDR3 DNA: TGTGCCAGCAGGGAGGAGAATGGTTCACCCCTCCACTTT; CDR3 protein: CASREENGSPLHF
J gene: TRBJ1-4; clone size: many; V gene: TRBV4-3; D gene: -; CDR3 DNA: TGCGCCAGCAGCCAACGACCTAATGAAAAACTGTTTTTT; CDR3 protein: CASSQRPNEKLFF
J gene: TRBJ2-2; clone size: -; V gene: TRBV5-1; D gene: -; CDR3 DNA: TGCGCCAGCAGCTTGGAGGGTAGCGGGGAGCTGTTTTTT; CDR3 protein: CASSLEGSGELFF
J gene: TRBJ1-4; clone size: many; V gene: TRBV12-3/TRBV12-4; D gene: TRBD1; CDR3 DNA: TGTGCCAGCAGTTACGACAGGGCGGTGGAAAAACTGTTTTTT; CDR3 protein: CASSYDRAVEKLFF
J gene: TRBJ2-7; clone size: -; V gene: TRBV12-3/TRBV12-4; D gene: TRBD2; CDR3 DNA: TGTGCCAGCAGCAAGCGTTCCGGGACTAGCGTTTCCTACGAGCAGTACTTC; CDR3 protein: CASSKRSGTSVSYEQYF
J gene: TRBJ2-6; clone size: -; V gene: TRBV6-6; D gene: TRBD2; CDR3 DNA: TGTGCCAGTAGCCCGGTAGCGGGGGCTGGGGCCAACGTCCTGACTTTC; CDR3 protein: CASSPVAGAGANVLTF
J gene: TRBJ2-2; clone size: many; V gene: TRBV7-9; D gene: -; CDR3 DNA: TGTGCCAGCAGTATAATCGGCTGGAACACCGGGGAGCTGTTTTTT; CDR3 protein: CASSIIGWNTGELFF
J gene: TRBJ2-7; clone size: -; V gene: TRBV10-3; D gene: -; CDR3 DNA: TGTGCCATCAGTGAGCCAAAACACTACGAGCAGTACTTC; CDR3 protein: CAISEPKHYEQYF
J gene: TRBJ2-1; clone size: -; V gene: TRBV3-1; D gene: -; CDR3 DNA: TGTGCCAGCAGCCACGGCAGCTCAAATGAGCAGTTCTTC; CDR3 protein: CASSHGSSNEQFF
J gene: TRBJ1-5; clone size: -; V gene: TRBV5-1; D gene: -; CDR3 DNA: TGTGCCAGCAGCCCCCTTGATGGGCCGTCCCAGCATTTT; CDR3 protein: CASSPLDGPSQHF
J gene: TRBJ2-3; clone size: many; V gene: TRBV6-2/TRBV6-3; D gene: TRBD2; CDR3 DNA: TGTGCCAGCAGTTACCCCGGGGGGGGAAGCACAGATACGCAGTATTTT; CDR3 protein: CASSYPGGGSTDTQYF
J gene: TRBJ1-1; clone size: -; V gene: TRBV2; D gene: -; CDR3 DNA: TGTGCCAGCAGTGAAGGGGACTTGGGTTCACCCCTAGACTTCTTT; CDR3 protein: CASSEGDLGSPLDFF
J gene: TRBJ1-1; clone size: -; V gene: TRBV9; D gene: -; CDR3 DNA: TGTGCCAGCAGCGTAGCGGGGGGTATCTACGAACAGTTATTTGAAGCTTTCTTT; CDR3 protein: CASSVAGGIYEQLFEAFF
J gene: TRBJ1-1; clone size: -; V gene: TRBV10-3; D gene: -; CDR3 DNA: TGTGCCATTAAACAGGGTAATGAAGCTTTCTTT; CDR3 protein: CAIKQGNEAFF
J gene: TRBJ2-3; clone size: -; V gene: TRBV19; D gene: -; CDR3 DNA: TGTGCCAGTAGTGAGCGAGTCGTGGACAAAGATACGCAGTATTTT; CDR3 protein: CASSERVVDKDTQYF
J gene: TRBJ2-2; clone size: few; V gene: TRBV29-1; D gene: TRBD1; CDR3 DNA: TGCAGCGCTAAGGACAGGGTGGACACTGGGGAGCTGTTTTTT; CDR3 protein: CSAKDRVDTGELFF
J gene: TRBJ2-1; clone size: few; V gene: TRBV5-1; D gene: -; CDR3 DNA: TGCGCCAGCAGTACGTGGGGGGCAAACAATGAGCAGTTCTTC; CDR3 protein: CASSTWGANNEQFF
J gene: TRBJ1-6; clone size: once; V gene: TRBV7-2; D gene: TRBD1; CDR3 DNA: TGTGCCAGCAGCCCTGGACAGGTGTCGTGGTCTGGCTACTTT; CDR3 protein: CASSPGQVSWSGYF
J gene: TRBJ1-1; clone size: -; V gene: TRBV10-3; D gene: TRBD1; CDR3 DNA: TGTGCCAGCAGGGGGGACAGGCAACTAACCGTTACGGCTTTCTTT; CDR3 protein: CASRGDRQLTVTAFF
J gene: TRBJ1-4; clone size: -; V gene: TRBV20-1; D gene: -; CDR3 DNA: TGCAGTGCTACGATTCGAGGAACAAAAGAAAAACTGTTTTTT; CDR3 protein: CSATIRGTKEKLFF
J gene: TRBJ1-6; clone size: many; V gene: TRBV6-6; D gene: -; CDR3 DNA: TGTGCCAGCGGCCGGATAGGTTCACCCCTCCACTTT; CDR3 protein: CASGRIGSPLHF
J gene: TRBJ1-1; clone size: -; V gene: TRBV10-2; D gene: TRBD1; CDR3 DNA: TGCGCCAGCAGTGAGACCGGGACAGGGAACCTTGAAGCTTTCTTT; CDR3 protein: CASSETGTGNLEAFF
J gene: TRBJ1-2; clone size: -; V gene: TRBV19; D gene: TRBD1; CDR3 DNA: TGTGCCAGTAGTGTCCGGGACAGGAGCTATGGCTACACCTTC; CDR3 protein: CASSVRDRSYGYTF
J gene: TRBJ1-4; clone size: -; V gene: TRBV12-3/TRBV12-4; D gene: -; CDR3 DNA: TGTGCCAGCAGCCCCGTTGGGAAGTGGGCGGGGGAAAAACTGTTTTTT; CDR3 protein: CASSPVGKWAGEKLFF
J gene: TRBJ2-7; clone size: -; V gene: TRBV25-1; D gene: -; CDR3 DNA: TGTGCTAGAGATGGCACAGCTGGTTTGGCCGAGCAGTACTTT; CDR3 protein: CARDGTAGLAEQYF
J gene: TRBJ2-7; clone size: -; V gene: TRBV7-2; D gene: -; CDR3 DNA: TGTGCCAGCAGCCGGACGGGCAGCTACGAGCAGTACTTC; CDR3 protein: CASSRTGSYEQYF
J gene: TRBJ1-2; clone size: once; V gene: TRBV7-9; D gene: -; CDR3 DNA: -; CDR3 protein: CASSWRSDGYTFGTF
J gene: TRBJ2-1; clone size: -; V gene: TRBV24-1; D gene: -; CDR3 DNA: TGTGCCACCAGTGATCCCGGGTATGACACCTACAATGAGCAGTTCTTC; CDR3 protein: CATSDPGYDTYNEQFF
J gene: TRBJ2-5; clone size: many; V gene: TRBV12-3/TRBV12-4; D gene: -; CDR3 DNA: TGTGCCAGCCGTCCTGCCTACCAAGAGACCCAGTACTTC; CDR3 protein: CASRPAYQETQYF
J gene: TRBJ1-5; clone size: once; V gene: TRBV5-1; D gene: -; CDR3 DNA: TGCGCCAGCAGCTTGCCGACTAGCAGAGCCCAGCCCCAGCATTTT; CDR3 protein: CASSLPTSRAQPQHF
J gene: TRBJ2-1; clone size: -; V gene: TRBV20-1; D gene: -; CDR3 DNA: TGCAGTGCTCGTAAACGGGATGGCCACGTCTTC; CDR3 protein: CSARKRDGHVF
J gene: TRBJ2-7; clone size: -; V gene: TRBV12-3/TRBV12-4; D gene: TRBD1; CDR3 DNA: TGTGCCACCCGCCGACAGGGGTACGAGCAGTACTTC; CDR3 protein: CATRRQGYEQYF
J gene: TRBJ2-3; clone size: -; V gene: TRBV2; D gene: TRBD2; CDR3 DNA: TGTGCCAGCAGATACCATGGGACTACCCAACACTCAAGGTATTTT; CDR3 protein: CASRYHGTTQHSRYF
J gene: TRBJ2-7; clone size: -; V gene: TRBV20-1; D gene: -; CDR3 DNA: TGCAGTGCTAGAGATCCTACGTCCTACGAGCAGTACTTC; CDR3 protein: CSARDPTSYEQYF
J gene: TRBJ2-2; clone size: many; V gene: TRBV28; D gene: TRBD1; CDR3 DNA: TGTGCCAGCAGTATAAGGACAGGGGGAGTTGACCCCGGGGAGCTGTTTTTT; CDR3 protein: CASSIRTGGVDPGELFF
J gene: TRBJ1-5; clone size: -; V gene: TRBV20-1; D gene: -; CDR3 DNA: TGCAGTGCTAAGCGGGGGGGAGGGCAGCCCCAGCATTTT; CDR3 protein: CSAKRGGGQPQHF
J gene: TRBJ2-3; clone size: many; V gene: TRBV29-1; D gene: -; CDR3 DNA: TGCAGCGTTGTATCGGGGAGCACAGATACGCAGTATTTT; CDR3 protein: CSVVSGSTDTQYF
J gene: TRBJ2-7; clone size: -; V gene: TRBV12-3/TRBV12-4; D gene: TRBD1; CDR3 DNA: TGTGCCAGCAGTTCCAGGGGGCGACTATACGAGCAGTACTTC; CDR3 protein: CASSSRGRLYEQYF
J gene: TRBJ2-7; clone size: -; V gene: TRBV5-1; D gene: TRBD1; CDR3 DNA: TGCGCCAGCAGCTGGGCCTCGGGGACAGGGAACTACGAGCAGTACTTC; CDR3 protein: CASSWASGTGNYEQYF
J gene: TRBJ2-5; clone size: -; V gene: TRBV5-1; D gene: -; CDR3 DNA: TGCGTCAGCAGCTTAGATGGAATAGGAGGATCAGAGACCCAGTACTTC; CDR3 protein: CVSSLDGIGGSETQYF
J gene: TRBJ2-3; clone size: -; V gene: TRBV7-2; D gene: -; CDR3 DNA: TGTGCCAGCAGCTTGGAATGCACAGATACGCAGTATTTT; CDR3 protein: CASSLECTDTQYF